The 22 T cell receptor beta chains below were found in one sample sequenced in a study of low-dose radiotherapy and immunotherapy resistance in tumors. Alpha and beta chains were covered, as first-strand cDNA relied on TRAV- and TRBV-specific primers. The TCRs were subjected to amplification over 20 PCR cycles employing a constant-region primer in conjunction with a V-primer adapter. Each CDR3 protein gets one entry after TCRdb re-called the reads with MiXCR. The sample holds about 7,100 distinct CDR3 sequences, around 50% seen once. The origin of the receptors is a human donor with advanced metastatic prostate, ovarian, gallbladder or colorectal cancer (not recorded which). This table probably holds off-target reads from a library built for another chain.

This chain joins TRBV12-3 or TRBV12-4 and TRBJ2-2, with D possibly TRBD1 on 6 matching bases. There are 15 residues in the CDR3. V lost 6 bases and J 5 bases, leaving 16 bases between the germline ends. CDR3 sequence: CASSPGQSRTGELFF. The CDR3 DNA follows: TGTGCCAGCAGCCCTGGACAGTCCAGAACCGGGGAGCTGTTTTTT.

In DNA form, the CDR3 reads TGCAGCGTTGCCGGGGCCCAGGGGGCGAAAAATGAGCAGTTCTTC. It translates to CSVAGAQGAKNEQFF. The gene calls are TRBV29-1 and TRBJ2-1, with TRBD1 matching over 8 bases. Germline values: CDR1 SQVTM, CDR2 ANQGSEA. This CDR3 has 15 amino acids. The junction had 12 bases not matched to a gene; V was cut back by 4 bases and J by 7 bases.

Concerning this clonotype: At one boundary the junction diverges from the germline segment, which might be a read error. The V call is TRBV2, the J call TRBJ2-5, with TRBD1 matching 7 bases. Germline CDR1 is SNHLY and CDR2 is FYNNEI. This CDR3 comprises 14 residues. In nucleotides, the CDR3 is TGTGCCAGCAGCGAAGGGACAGCTCGAGAGACCCAGTACTTC. Translating it yields CASSEGTARETQYF.

The V and J genes are TRBV12-3 or TRBV12-4 and TRBJ2-7, with 8 bases identical to TRBD1. The CDR3 runs to 12 residues. The V and J ends lost 6 bases and 6 bases, in that order; junction bases with no gene match: 4. The CDR3 spells CASSPTGAEQYF. CDR3 bases: TGTGCCAGCAGCCCGACAGGGGCCGAGCAGTACTTC.

The chain employs TRBV5-1 and TRBJ2-7; 11 bases agree with TRBD1. The junction had 4 bases not matched to a gene; V was cut back by 0 bases and J by 2 bases. The germline CDR1 and CDR2 sequences are SGHRS and YFSETQ. The CDR3 covers 16 residues. The CDR3 protein is CASSLGGTGGPYEQYF. In nucleotides, the CDR3 is TGCGCCAGCAGCTTGGGTGGGACAGGGGGTCCCTACGAGCAGTACTTC.

The chain links TRBV19 to TRBJ1-5; tentative D call: TRBD1 (6 bases). Germline V gene data show CDR1 as LNHDA and CDR2 as SQIVND (reference sequence). Trimming stripped 4 bases from V and 5 bases from J, with 18 bases between. The CDR3 length is 16 residues. CDR3: CASSTRQALRDQPQHF. CDR3 coding DNA: TGTGCCAGTAGTACTAGACAGGCCCTAAGGGATCAGCCCCAGCATTTT.

The J gene is TRBJ2-6, the V gene TRBV27; no clear D. Germline V CDR1 and CDR2: MNHEY, SMNVEV (reference sequence). Trimming stripped 0 bases from V and 3 bases from J, with 3 bases between. The CDR3 is 14 amino acids. In nucleotides, the CDR3 is TGTGCCAGCAGTTTATCGAGTGGGGCCAACGTCCTGACTTTC. This gives the protein CASSLSSGANVLTF.

Only a few counts were recorded for this clonotype. Compared with germline, one end of the junction differs, possibly owing to a read error. CDR3 in amino acids: CAISGGEWREQFF. The CDR3 DNA sequence: TGTGCCATTAGCGGGGGGGAGTGGAGGGAGCAGTTCTTC. The chain carries TRBV10-1 and TRBJ2-1; 11 nucleotides align to TRBD2. Looked up from germline, CDR1 is WNHNN and CDR2 is SYGVQD (reference sequence). CDR3 size: 13 residues.

This chain uses TRBV6-8 with TRBJ2-2, with TRBD1 identical over 9 bases. The ends lost 5 bases at V and 4 bases at J; junction bases unmatched: 8. Germline CDR1 MNHGY, CDR2 SAAAGT. The length of the CDR3 is 16 residues. This chain's CDR3 is CASSLTGGFSTGELFF. The CDR3 nucleotides read TGTGCCAGCAGTCTAACAGGGGGCTTTAGCACCGGGGAGCTGTTTTTT.

Only a few counts were recorded for this clonotype. This chain joins TRBV27 and TRBJ2-1; possible D gene TRBD1, 7 bases. This CDR3 is 16 amino acids long. CDR1 and CDR2 (germline): MNHEY, SMNVEV (reference sequence). With 3 bases removed from V and 3 bases from J, the gap between germline ends came to 15 bases. The DNA of the CDR3 is TGTGCCAGCAGTTTTGCAGGGGGGCGTAGCTACAATGAGCAGTTCTTC. Its protein product is CASSFAGGRSYNEQFF.

A few counts support this clonotype. The chain uses TRBV5-1 and TRBJ2-1, with a possible D match to TRBD1 (6 bases). This CDR3 comprises 15 residues. CDR1 SGHRS and CDR2 YFSETQ come from the germline V gene. V shed 5 bases and J shed 1 base, with 13 bases lying between them. The CDR3 here is CASRDTDRSYNEQFF. CDR3 DNA sequence: TGCGCCAGCAGAGACACCGACAGGTCCTACAATGAGCAGTTCTTC.

This chain connects TRBV30 to TRBJ2-5; 10 bases agree with TRBD2. The germline CDR1 and CDR2 sequences are GTSNPN and SVGIG (reference sequence). V shed 0 bases and J 9 bases; nucleotides not matched to a gene: 4. CDR3 length: 13 residues. CDR3 sequence reads: CAWSVSSGSSQYF. In DNA form, the CDR3 reads TGTGCCTGGAGTGTGTCTAGCGGGAGCTCCCAGTACTTC.

There are a few counts of this clonotype. The rearrangement links TRBV15 to TRBJ2-1, with 7 bases identical to TRBD1. V was clipped by 7 bases and J by 2 bases; unmatched bases: 2. Germline CDR1 is LNHNV and CDR2 is YYDKDF (reference sequence). This CDR3 has 13 residues. The CDR3 DNA follows: TGTGCCACCAAGCAGGGGGCCTACAATGAGCAGTTCTTC. This codes for CATKQGAYNEQFF.

This clonotype has more than one count but fewer than ten. This chain joins TRBV15 and TRBJ1-1; possible D gene TRBD1, 5 bases. The CDR3 contains 16 residues. Trimming stripped 0 bases from V and 0 bases from J, with 11 bases between. CDR1 LNHNV and CDR2 YYDKDF come from the germline V gene (reference sequence). The CDR3 DNA is TGTGCCACCAGCAGAGATTGGGGCAGTTTGAACACTGAAGCTTTCTTT. Its translation is CATSRDWGSLNTEAFF.

This clonotype turned up a few times. The chain employs TRBV30 and TRBJ2-3, with TRBD2 matching 9 bases. The CDR3 has 16 amino acids. With V trimmed by 5 bases and J by 9 bases, 18 bases remained unmatched. CDR1 GTSNPN and CDR2 SVGIG come from the germline V gene (reference sequence). The CDR3 DNA reads as TGTGCCTGGGGGCTAGCGGGGCGCCATACGCAGTGGACGCAGTATTTT. It specifies CAWGLAGRHTQWTQYF.

CDR3 in DNA: TGTGCCATCAGCGACCAGGTCGAGGCTCATGGCTACACCTTC. Translated: CAISDQVEAHGYTF. The rearrangement links TRBV10-3 to TRBJ1-2; D remains ambiguous. The V end lost 6 bases, the J end lost 6 bases, and 17 bases lay between the germline ends. The germline V gene has CDR1 ENHRY and CDR2 SYGVKD. The CDR3 runs 14 residues.

A few counts support this clonotype. The chain couples TRBV5-1 to TRBJ2-2; TRBD1 matches 7 bases. This CDR3 region has 15 residues. Germline lookup yields CDR1 SGHRS and CDR2 YFSETQ. V dropped 4 bases and J dropped 2; count of bases not matched to a gene: 5. The CDR3 protein is CASSLGDRNTGELFF. The CDR3 bases are TGCGCCAGCAGCCTAGGGGACAGAAACACCGGGGAGCTGTTTTTT.

This clonotype has only a few counts. This chain links TRBV2 with TRBJ2-5; D unclear. The CDR3 has 14 residues. V lost 4 bases and J 4 bases, leaving 13 bases between the germline ends. In germline, CDR1 is SNHLY, CDR2 FYNNEI. CDR3 loop: CASSVERIGETQYF. As DNA, the CDR3 is TGTGCCAGCAGTGTTGAACGAATCGGAGAGACCCAGTACTTC.

This clonotype was counted only a few times. V gene TRBV2 combines with J gene TRBJ2-2, with 7 bases lining up with TRBD1. V gave up 6 bases and J gave up 3 bases; unmatched junction bases: 4. The CDR3 runs 14 residues. Germline CDR1 SNHLY, CDR2 FYNNEI. In DNA form, the CDR3 reads TGTGCCAGCAGAACCGGGACAGACACCGGGGAGCTGTTTTTT. Its translation: CASRTGTDTGELFF.

This clonotype was detected a few times. J is TRBJ2-1 and V is TRBV20-1; TRBD1 agrees at 10 bases. V was pared by 4 bases and J by 6 bases, with 3 bases of the junction left unmatched. CDR3 length equals 13 residues. CDR1 and CDR2 (germline): DFQATT, SNEGSKA (reference sequence). The CDR3 region is CSAIRTGGNEQFF. Written as DNA, the CDR3 is TGCAGTGCTATCCGGACAGGGGGCAATGAGCAGTTCTTC.

A few counts support this clonotype. J is TRBJ2-5 and V is TRBV20-1; maybe TRBD1 (5 bases). Germline CDR1 and CDR2: DFQATT and SNEGSKA (reference sequence). The CDR3 sequence is 14 residues long. V shed 3 bases and J shed 4 bases, with 15 bases lying between them. Written as DNA, the CDR3 is TGCAGTGCTAGCCCCGCCAGGGTGGCAGAGACCCAGTACTTC. Translating gives CSASPARVAETQYF.

V usage is TRBV12-3 or TRBV12-4 and J usage is TRBJ1-1; a weak D match, TRBD1 (5 bases). V dropped 5 bases and J dropped 5 bases, with 15 bases sitting between them. The CDR3 runs 14 residues. This CDR3 reads CASSPSPGRTEAFF. CDR3 bases: TGTGCCAGCAGTCCTTCCCCAGGGAGGACTGAAGCTTTCTTT.